This T cell receptor beta chain derives from a study of post-analysis software for immune sequencing data. Study overall: Included among the disease courses, which were recorded for the cohort, were relapsing-remitting, secondary progressive and progressive-relapsing multiple sclerosis.

TCR beta cDNA libraries included unique molecular identifiers. From the PCR reads, TCRdb called clonotypes with MiXCR, one entry per CDR3 protein. Among around 200,000 distinct CDR3 sequences, around 29% were seen once, and the ten largest hold about 3.7%. The study, taken as a whole, reports: Normalized Chao1 diversity was significantly reduced in patients versus controls. Among several TRBV segments more frequent in patients than controls were TRBV5-6, TRBV5-1 and TRBV20-1.

The table lists this clonotype with a few counts. What it binds is unknown. Germline V gene data show CDR1 as MNHEY and CDR2 as SVGEGT. This CDR3 has 15 amino acids. Trimming removed 4 bases from V and 0 bases from J, with 7 bases in between. The clonotype originates from a girl aged 2-17 years with multiple sclerosis. The sample comprised blood. This sequence joins TRBV6-2 or TRBV6-3 and TRBJ1-6; D unresolved. The CDR3 nucleotides are TGTGCCAGCAGTTCCCGGGGCTCCTATAATTCACCCCTCCACTTT. Translating it yields CASSSRGSYNSPLHF.